A selection of T cell receptor beta chains follows, all from one sample in a study of blood T cell repertoires in COVID-19. Repertoires were generated with immunoSEQ multiplex PCR, while TCRdb's copy carries only in-frame clones and drops some. The sample includes about 100,000 clones, roughly four fifths of them seen just once. The sequencing sample was made of peripheral blood. The receptors come from a man between 60 and 75 years old with acute or convalescent COVID-19. CDR3s include the opening cysteine and the closing phenylalanine or tryptophan. Each record gives: CDR3 protein, CDR3 DNA, J gene, clone size, V gene, D gene. D genes are given only for firm matches. The size of a clone is reported for some rows only, either as once, few or many, or as a class for expanded clones.

CATSRDRKGYTF,TGTGCCACCAGCAGAGACAGAAAGGGCTACACCTTC,TRBJ1-2,NA,TRBV15,NA
CASSRDYSSYNEQFF,TGTGCCAGCAGCCGTGATTATAGCTCCTACAATGAGCAGTTCTTC,TRBJ2-1,NA,TRBV7-3,NA
CASSHYGSLGKLFF,TGCGCCAGCAGCCACTATGGGTCCCTAGGAAAACTGTTTTTT,TRBJ1-4,NA,TRBV4-3,NA
CASSHETGTEAFF,TGTGCCAGCAGCCATGAGACAGGCACTGAAGCTTTCTTT,TRBJ1-1,NA,TRBV3-1/TRBV3-2,NA
CASSSYGTGDEQFF,TGCGCCAGCAGCTCTTATGGGACAGGGGATGAGCAGTTCTTC,TRBJ2-1,NA,TRBV5-1,TRBD1
CASSLRSGGTDEQYF,TGTGCCAGCAGCCTCAGGTCAGGGGGTACCGACGAGCAGTACTTC,TRBJ2-7,NA,TRBV7-2,TRBD1
CASSYRQGASLLTSTDTQYF,TGTGCCAGCAGCTATCGACAGGGGGCGAGTTTATTAACTAGCACAGATACGCAGTATTTT,TRBJ2-3,NA,TRBV3-1/TRBV3-2,TRBD1
CASSPQGSRTEAFF,TGTGCCAGCAGCCCACAGGGCTCGAGGACTGAAGCTTTCTTT,TRBJ1-1,NA,TRBV7-9,NA
CASSLGGEYGYTF,TGTGCCAGCAGTTTAGGGGGCGAGTATGGCTACACCTTC,TRBJ1-2,NA,TRBV28,NA
CASITGQILEEQYF,TGTGCCAGCATAACGGGACAGATCTTGGAGGAGCAGTACTTC,TRBJ2-7,once,TRBV6-5,TRBD1
CASSLDRIAYEQYF,TGCGCCAGCAGCTTGGACAGGATCGCCTACGAGCAGTACTTC,TRBJ2-7,NA,TRBV5-1,NA
CASRATGGVTGELFF,TGTGCCAGCAGGGCTACAGGGGGCGTCACCGGGGAGCTGTTTTTT,TRBJ2-2,NA,TRBV7-3,TRBD1
CASSQTGSQPQHF,TGTGCCAGTAGTCAGACAGGGAGTCAGCCCCAGCATTTT,TRBJ1-5,once,TRBV19,TRBD1
CASSRAGTGLNTEAFF,TGCGCCAGTAGTCGAGCCGGGACAGGGTTGAACACTGAAGCTTTCTTT,TRBJ1-1,NA,TRBV5-1,TRBD1
CSVETQGLTGELFF,TGCAGCGTTGAAACGCAGGGTTTAACCGGGGAGCTGTTTTTT,TRBJ2-2,NA,TRBV29-1,NA
CASSLTSGPSGELFF,TGCGCCAGCAGCTTGACTAGCGGTCCGAGCGGGGAGCTGTTTTTT,TRBJ2-2,few,TRBV5-1,TRBD2
CASSIVLGIIAGAVHTGANVLTF,TGTGCCAGTAGTATTGTCCTAGGGATTATAGCGGGAGCTGTACACACTGGGGCCAACGTCCTGACTTTC,TRBJ2-6,few,TRBV19,TRBD2
CASSLRSSDYGSQPQHF,TGTGCCAGCAGCCTACGCAGCTCTGACTATGGAAGCCAGCCCCAGCATTTT,TRBJ1-5,NA,TRBV5-5,NA
CASSFGRTVDYGYTF,TGCGCCAGCAGCTTCGGACGGACAGTTGACTATGGCTACACCTTC,TRBJ1-2,NA,TRBV5-1,NA
CASSSGTGGTNTQYF,TGCGCCAGCAGCTCCGGGACAGGGGGCACAAATACGCAGTATTTT,TRBJ2-3,few,TRBV10-2,TRBD1
CSVEGQGGMNTEAFF,TGCAGCGTTGAAGGGCAGGGAGGAATGAACACTGAAGCTTTCTTT,TRBJ1-1,NA,TRBV29-1,NA
CASSSGDSQSPLHF,TGTGCCAGCAGCTCAGGGGACAGTCAATCACCCCTCCACTTT,TRBJ1-6,NA,TRBV7-8,TRBD1
CAGSALGLNEQFF,TGTGCCGGGTCCGCCCTTGGGCTCAATGAGCAGTTCTTC,TRBJ2-1,once,TRBV30,NA
CASSIGTGRLNTEAFF,TGTGCCAGTAGTATCGGGACAGGGCGATTGAACACTGAAGCTTTCTTT,TRBJ1-1,once,TRBV19,TRBD1
CASSTGTGSYNEQFF,TGTGCCAGCAGCACCGGGACAGGGTCCTACAATGAGCAGTTCTTC,TRBJ2-1,NA,TRBV7-2,TRBD1
CASSRNLAGGQYNEQFF,TGTGCCAGCAGCCGAAACTTAGCGGGAGGGCAGTACAATGAGCAGTTCTTC,TRBJ2-1,NA,TRBV27,TRBD2
CASSFQGNTEAFF,TGTGCCAGCAGCTTCCAGGGGAACACTGAAGCTTTCTTT,TRBJ1-1,NA,TRBV7-2,NA
CASSSHMNTEAFF,TGTGCCAGCAGCTCCCACATGAACACTGAAGCTTTCTTT,TRBJ1-1,NA,TRBV28,NA
CASSIRPGTSGTDTQYF,TGTGCCAGCAGCATTCGTCCCGGGACTAGCGGCACAGATACGCAGTATTTT,TRBJ2-3,NA,TRBV4-2,TRBD2
CASSLNNGDTQYF,TGCGCCAGCAGCTTGAACAACGGGGATACGCAGTATTTT,TRBJ2-3,NA,TRBV5-1,NA
CASVGTRYTDTQYF,TGTGCTAGTGTTGGGACTAGATACACAGATACGCAGTATTTT,TRBJ2-3,NA,TRBV12-5,TRBD2
CAGGDRGRNGNQPQHF,TGTGCGGGGGGGGACAGGGGACGGAACGGCAATCAGCCCCAGCATTTT,TRBJ1-5,NA,TRBV19,TRBD1
CASSHGQFSTDTQYF,TGTGCCAGCAGCCATGGACAGTTTAGCACAGATACGCAGTATTTT,TRBJ2-3,NA,TRBV6-2/TRBV6-3,NA
CATSDSGATNEKLFF,TGTGCCACCAGTGACTCAGGGGCAACTAATGAAAAACTGTTTTTT,TRBJ1-4,NA,TRBV24-1,NA
CASSPQGGEKLFF,TGTGCCAGCTCACCACAAGGGGGCGAAAAACTGTTTTTT,TRBJ1-4,few,TRBV18,TRBD1
CASRKQGSHGYTF,TGTGCCAGCAGAAAACAGGGTAGCCATGGCTACACCTTC,TRBJ1-2,NA,TRBV6-5,NA
CASGRNEKLFF,TGTGCCAGTGGGAGGAATGAAAAACTGTTTTTT,TRBJ1-4,NA,TRBV19,NA
CASSFGQGASGYTF,TGCGCCAGCAGCTTCGGACAGGGTGCGAGTGGCTACACCTTC,TRBJ1-2,NA,TRBV5-1,TRBD1